A single sample gave rise to the 17 T cell receptor beta chains below, sequenced in a study of cytotoxic CD8 clonotypes in ibrutinib-treated CLL (dated by TCRdb to about 2021). Receptor amplification or capture employed the immunoSEQ multiplex PCR assay. What TCRdb holds here is the immuneACCESS table cut down to in-frame rearrangements. Part of the clones is not present; checked against another copy, under half of the missing clones reflect an unresolved V gene, and the others are unexplained. This sample is represented by fewer than 400,000 clones; 67% of them were singletons. The ten largest clones take up 5% to 6.5% of the sample. This specimen consisted of PBMCs, obtained after 36 months of ibrutinib treatment. These TCRs come from a human donor with chronic lymphocytic leukemia.

The chain employs TRBV7-3 and TRBJ2-3; 12 bases line up with TRBD1. The length of the CDR3 is 20 residues. The J segment lost 4 bases and the V segment lost 5 bases, leaving 19 bases of the junction unmatched. Germline-derived CDR1 and CDR2 are SGHTA and FQGTGA. CDR3 loop: CASSPIGTGGVLKVADTQYF. CDR3 sequence (DNA): TGTGCCAGCAGCCCCATCGGGACAGGGGGCGTCTTGAAGGTCGCAGATACGCAGTATTTT.

The chain carries TRBV27 and TRBJ1-2; 7 nucleotides match TRBD1. CDR3 length: 14 residues. The V gene end was trimmed by 5 bases and the J gene end by 3 bases; junction bases not matched to a gene: 6. Germline-derived CDR1 and CDR2 are MNHEY and SMNVEV (reference sequence). The CDR3 region has the DNA TGTGCCAGCAGTACCCGGGACAGATACTATGGCTACACCTTC. As protein: CASSTRDRYYGYTF.

The rearrangement uses TRBV11-2 and TRBJ2-5; D could derive from TRBD1 or TRBD2 (5 bases each). Trimming left V 5 bases short and J 5 bases short, with 21 bases between. The CDR3 has 16 amino acids. Germline V gives CDR1 SGHAT, CDR2 FQNNGV. This chain's CDR3 is CASSPRRDLGTETQYF. In nucleotides, the CDR3 is TGTGCCAGCAGCCCACGCCGGGACCTGGGGACCGAGACCCAGTACTTC.

This chain uses TRBV5-1 with TRBJ2-3; D possibly corresponds to TRBD1 (5 bases). The germline CDR1 and CDR2 sequences are SGHRS and YFSETQ. V lost 4 bases and J lost 2, with 14 bases in between. This CDR3 spans 15 amino acids. The CDR3 reads CASSTQVTDTDTQYF. In nucleotides, the CDR3 is TGCGCCAGCAGCACACAGGTAACCGACACAGATACGCAGTATTTT.

Only a few counts were recorded for this clone. This chain links TRBV6-5 with TRBJ2-7; unclear D gene. The V end lost 5 bases, the J end lost 0 bases, and 11 bases lay between the germline ends. Germline CDR1 MNHEY, CDR2 SVGAGI. The length of the CDR3 is 14 residues. CDR3 sequence reads: CASSPTWDSYEQYF. The CDR3 nucleotides are TGTGCCAGCAGTCCGACCTGGGACTCCTACGAGCAGTACTTC.

The chain links TRBV29-1 to TRBJ1-1; no clear D gene. V gave up 5 bases and J gave up 0 bases, with 7 bases separating them. Germline CDR1 and CDR2: SQVTM and ANQGSEA. CDR3 size: 12 residues. This CDR3 reads CSVFRLNTEAFF. Written as DNA, the CDR3 is TGCAGCGTTTTTCGGTTGAACACTGAAGCTTTCTTT. Looking up the rest from reference TRBV29-1 and TRBJ1-1 gives the full variable domain: SAVISQKPSRDICQRGTSLTIQCQVDSQVTMMFWYRQQPGQSLTLIATANQGSEATYESGFVIDKFPISRPNLTFSTLTVSNMSPEDSSIYLCSVFRLNTEAFFGQGTRLTVV.

The chain joins TRBV25-1 to TRBJ2-1; D gene unclear. This CDR3 is built from 12 residues. V was cut by 9 bases and J by 4 bases, with 10 bases left in between. Germline values: CDR1 MGHDK, CDR2 SYGVNS. The CDR3 bases are TGTGCCAGGGGTTCAGCTTACAATGAGCAGTTCTTC. Translated: CARGSAYNEQFF.

The genes are TRBV4-1 and TRBJ2-1, with D possibly matching TRBD2 (6 bases). CDR1 is MGHRA and CDR2 is YSYEKL in the germline V gene. The CDR3 is 15 amino acids. V gave up 1 base and J gave up 0 bases, with 7 bases separating them. The CDR3 reads CASSQVGSSYNEQFF. The CDR3 DNA reads TGCGCCAGCAGCCAAGTCGGGAGCTCCTACAATGAGCAGTTCTTC.

V gene TRBV6-1 combines with J gene TRBJ2-6; possibly TRBD2 for D (5 bases). The ends were cut back, 6 bases at V and 4 bases at J, with 13 bases in the middle. Germline V gene lookup returns CDR1 MNHNS and CDR2 SASEGT. The CDR3 is 15 residues long. The CDR3 loop reads CASSERVAGANVLTF. CDR3 coding DNA: TGTGCCAGCAGCGAGAGGGTAGCCGGGGCCAACGTCCTGACTTTC.

This clone was recorded a few times. The chain uses TRBV27 and TRBJ1-2; possible D gene TRBD1, 6 bases. V was trimmed by 6 bases and J by 5 bases, leaving 13 bases between them. Germline-derived CDR1 and CDR2 are MNHEY and SMNVEV (reference sequence). The CDR3 extends over 13 amino acids. This chain's CDR3 is CASRRRGGYGYTF. In DNA, the CDR3 is TGTGCCAGCAGACGCAGGGGCGGATATGGCTACACCTTC.

The chain recombines TRBV2 with TRBJ2-7, with a weak D call TRBD2 (6 bases). The CDR3 is 12 residues long. Deletions cut 7 bases from V and 0 bases from J, with 7 bases between. The germline V gene encodes CDR1 SNHLY and CDR2 FYNNEI. CDR3 in DNA: TGTGCCAGCAAGACTAGCTCCTACGAGCAGTACTTC. Translated: CASKTSSYEQYF. The whole variable domain, filled in from reference TRBV2 and TRBJ2-7, reads EPEVTQTPSHQVTQMGQEVILRCVPISNHLYFYWYRQILGQKVEFLVSFYNNEISEKSEIFDDQFSVERPDGSNFTLKIRSTKLEDSAMYFCASKTSSYEQYFGPGTRLTVT.

The rearrangement links TRBV6-5 to TRBJ1-1; possible D gene TRBD1, 5 bases. CDR3 length equals 13 residues. Germline CDR1 MNHEY, CDR2 SVGAGI. The V end lost 0 bases, the J end lost 8 bases, and 10 bases lay between the germline ends. Here the CDR3 DNA reads TGTGCCAGCAGTTACTCGATTGGGGCCGAAGCTTTCTTT. Protein product: CASSYSIGAEAFF.

This chain links TRBV19 with TRBJ1-4, with TRBD1 matching over 7 bases. J gave up 0 bases and V 7 bases, and 11 bases lay outside the gene matches. The CDR3 consists of 17 residues. The germline CDR1 and CDR2 sequences are LNHDA and SQIVND (reference sequence). This CDR3 reads CASTRTGGFATNEKLFF. The CDR3 DNA reads TGTGCCAGTACTCGGACAGGCGGCTTTGCAACTAATGAAAAACTGTTTTTT.

This clone turned up a few times. The J gene is TRBJ1-2, the V gene TRBV6-5, with no clear D. CDR1 and CDR2 from the germline V gene are MNHEY and SVGAGI. The CDR3 has 14 amino acids. Deletions cut 4 bases from V and 7 bases from J, with 16 bases between. CDR3 coding DNA: TGTGCCAGCAGTTCCCCGCAGGTTAGGGCTGGCTACACCTTC. Translating gives CASSSPQVRAGYTF.

The chain is built from TRBV15 and TRBJ2-4; D possibly corresponds to TRBD1 (5 bases). Germline V gives CDR1 LNHNV, CDR2 YYDKDF (reference sequence). There are 14 residues in the CDR3. Trimming stripped 5 bases from V and 0 bases from J, with 8 bases between. CDR3: CATSGHIAKNIQYF. In DNA form, the CDR3 reads TGTGCCACCAGCGGACACATAGCCAAAAACATTCAGTACTTC.

This clone appeared once. This chain connects TRBV9 to TRBJ1-1, with D maybe TRBD1 (6 bases). The CDR3 sequence is 13 residues long. Germline assignment: CDR1 SGDLS and CDR2 YYNGEE. The V and J ends lost 3 bases and 4 bases respectively, with 10 bases between them. The CDR3 here is CASSAGQLTEAFF. The DNA for the CDR3 is TGTGCCAGCAGCGCAGGACAGCTCACTGAAGCTTTCTTT.

The rearrangement joins TRBV27 to TRBJ2-7; D is unclear. CDR1 and CDR2 (germline): MNHEY, SMNVEV (reference sequence). The CDR3 consists of 11 residues. Trimming took off 6 bases at V and 9 bases at J, with 12 bases between the two ends. In DNA, the CDR3 is TGTGCCAGCAGGTTCGGGTGGCGGCAGTACTTC. This translates into CASRFGWRQYF.